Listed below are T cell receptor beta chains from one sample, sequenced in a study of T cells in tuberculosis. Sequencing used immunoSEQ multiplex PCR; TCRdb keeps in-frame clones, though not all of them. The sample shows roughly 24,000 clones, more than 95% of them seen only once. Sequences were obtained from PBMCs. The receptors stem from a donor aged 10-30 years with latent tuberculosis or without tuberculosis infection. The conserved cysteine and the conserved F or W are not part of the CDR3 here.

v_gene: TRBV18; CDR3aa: ASIPGLAVDTQY
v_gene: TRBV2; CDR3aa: ASSGPQGKLNYGYT
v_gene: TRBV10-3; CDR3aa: AISESRTSGTNEQF
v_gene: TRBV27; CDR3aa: ASSRSYYEQF
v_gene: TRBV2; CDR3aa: ASSAGTVYEKLF
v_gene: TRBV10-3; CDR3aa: AISPRGPSGNTIY
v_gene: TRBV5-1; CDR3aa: ASSPGGRSVYGYT
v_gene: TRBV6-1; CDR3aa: ASSLATNYGYT
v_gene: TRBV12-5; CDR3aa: ASGLVRGTEGYT
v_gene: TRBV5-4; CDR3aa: ASSLRQGDGYT
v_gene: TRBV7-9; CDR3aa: ASRPTDTGGLLAF
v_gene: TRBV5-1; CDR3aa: ASSSTGGVGRLYGYT
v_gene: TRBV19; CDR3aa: ASNYGGAYT
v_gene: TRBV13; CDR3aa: ASSSPSSPSVRDTGELF
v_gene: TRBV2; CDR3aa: ASSEVRGQETQY
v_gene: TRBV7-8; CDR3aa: ASSPRQGVRSPLH
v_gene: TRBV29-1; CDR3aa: SVAGVWVTGGTEAF
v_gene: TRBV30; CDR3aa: AWSPTGFRGYT
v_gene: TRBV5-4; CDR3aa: ASSLPRVGEVEQF
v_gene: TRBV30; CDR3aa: ASSRRGTEAF
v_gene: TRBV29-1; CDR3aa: SVDQGQKDTQY
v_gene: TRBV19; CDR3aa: ASSIPRGTEAF
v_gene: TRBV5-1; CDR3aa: ASAQGNTQY
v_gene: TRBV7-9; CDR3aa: ASSLADRGAQY
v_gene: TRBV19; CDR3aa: ASSLVGDEQF
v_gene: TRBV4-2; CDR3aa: ASSQASQH
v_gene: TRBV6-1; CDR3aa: AIRLDRGHGGYT
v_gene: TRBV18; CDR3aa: ASSPLGEPGGPEQY
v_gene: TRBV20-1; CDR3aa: SAGGDNEQF
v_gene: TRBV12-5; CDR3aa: ASGLVWSFGDTQY
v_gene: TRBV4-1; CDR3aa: ASSQPPDRAGNTEAF
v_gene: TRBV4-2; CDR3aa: ASSHRGNTEAF
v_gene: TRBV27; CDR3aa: ASSRGTSVGELF
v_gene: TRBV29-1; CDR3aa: SVDQGAMNEQY
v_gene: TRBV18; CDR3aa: ASSPPGGLTGVNQPQH
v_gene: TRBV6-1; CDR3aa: ASRMGQGASYEQY
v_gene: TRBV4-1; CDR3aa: ASSQGNGGSDEQF
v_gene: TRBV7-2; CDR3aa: ASSVSRDSTPDTQY
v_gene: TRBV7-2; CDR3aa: ASSLRWEGEQF
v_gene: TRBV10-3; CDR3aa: AISLGLAGGGDTQY
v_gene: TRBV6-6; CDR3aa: ASSPLGTSTDTQY
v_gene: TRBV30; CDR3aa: AWSGGNTGELF
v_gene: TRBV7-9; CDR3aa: ASSLRDRGQNTGELF
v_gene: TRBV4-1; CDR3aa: ASSQALANLYGYT
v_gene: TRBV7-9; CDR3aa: ASRKAGGAREGFNYGYT
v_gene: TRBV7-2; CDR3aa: ASSLTNQPQH
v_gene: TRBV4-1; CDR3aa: ASSQGAGYT
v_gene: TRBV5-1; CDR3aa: ASSLQGGTDTQY
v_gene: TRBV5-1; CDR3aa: ASSLEGLTYEQY
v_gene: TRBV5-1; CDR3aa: ASSLWGRRERAYGYT
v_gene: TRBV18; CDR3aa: ASSRRGRETQY
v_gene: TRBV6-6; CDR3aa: ASSYSDGKNQPQH
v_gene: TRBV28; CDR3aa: ASRDSLAKNIQY
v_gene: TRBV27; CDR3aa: ASGFPSGSRYEQY
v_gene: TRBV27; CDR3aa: ASSLQGGRTEAF
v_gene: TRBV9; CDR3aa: ASSGFTTGDTEAF
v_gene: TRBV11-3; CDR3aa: ASSFGLAGVNSYEQY
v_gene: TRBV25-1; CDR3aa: ASSVPTAGYT
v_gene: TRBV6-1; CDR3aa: ASSLTGAGGELF
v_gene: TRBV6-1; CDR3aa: ASSEVRNTEAF